This T cell receptor beta chain was captured by sequencing in a study of blood T cell repertoires in COVID-19. Overall study: Researchers got acute and convalescent COVID-19 samples from the United States, Italy and Spain. Sample material is recorded as cDNA or gDNA derived from T cells, B-cell-depleted T cells, or PBMCs.

Deletions cut 2 bases from V and 7 bases from J, with 12 bases between. Germline V gene lookup returns CDR1 KGHSY and CDR2 FQNENV. This CDR3 is 14 amino acids long. In the source study's methods: Counts of nucleated cells, estimated from reference gene primer amplification, were obtained. TCRdb's copy holds only in-frame clones and misses some; the assay was immunoSEQ multiplex PCR. V and J calls and clone size are given by that table; D and trimming were obtained from the DNA. The sample carries about 180,000 clones, 80% to 90% recorded once. This clonotype was sampled from a man aged 45 to 65 with active or convalescent COVID-19. The chain links TRBV16 to TRBJ1-5; D remains ambiguous. Sequencing input: peripheral blood. CDR3 nucleotides: TGTGCCAGCAGCCAAACCAGTGGGCCGCAGCCCCAGCATTTT. This codes for CASSQTSGPQPQHF.